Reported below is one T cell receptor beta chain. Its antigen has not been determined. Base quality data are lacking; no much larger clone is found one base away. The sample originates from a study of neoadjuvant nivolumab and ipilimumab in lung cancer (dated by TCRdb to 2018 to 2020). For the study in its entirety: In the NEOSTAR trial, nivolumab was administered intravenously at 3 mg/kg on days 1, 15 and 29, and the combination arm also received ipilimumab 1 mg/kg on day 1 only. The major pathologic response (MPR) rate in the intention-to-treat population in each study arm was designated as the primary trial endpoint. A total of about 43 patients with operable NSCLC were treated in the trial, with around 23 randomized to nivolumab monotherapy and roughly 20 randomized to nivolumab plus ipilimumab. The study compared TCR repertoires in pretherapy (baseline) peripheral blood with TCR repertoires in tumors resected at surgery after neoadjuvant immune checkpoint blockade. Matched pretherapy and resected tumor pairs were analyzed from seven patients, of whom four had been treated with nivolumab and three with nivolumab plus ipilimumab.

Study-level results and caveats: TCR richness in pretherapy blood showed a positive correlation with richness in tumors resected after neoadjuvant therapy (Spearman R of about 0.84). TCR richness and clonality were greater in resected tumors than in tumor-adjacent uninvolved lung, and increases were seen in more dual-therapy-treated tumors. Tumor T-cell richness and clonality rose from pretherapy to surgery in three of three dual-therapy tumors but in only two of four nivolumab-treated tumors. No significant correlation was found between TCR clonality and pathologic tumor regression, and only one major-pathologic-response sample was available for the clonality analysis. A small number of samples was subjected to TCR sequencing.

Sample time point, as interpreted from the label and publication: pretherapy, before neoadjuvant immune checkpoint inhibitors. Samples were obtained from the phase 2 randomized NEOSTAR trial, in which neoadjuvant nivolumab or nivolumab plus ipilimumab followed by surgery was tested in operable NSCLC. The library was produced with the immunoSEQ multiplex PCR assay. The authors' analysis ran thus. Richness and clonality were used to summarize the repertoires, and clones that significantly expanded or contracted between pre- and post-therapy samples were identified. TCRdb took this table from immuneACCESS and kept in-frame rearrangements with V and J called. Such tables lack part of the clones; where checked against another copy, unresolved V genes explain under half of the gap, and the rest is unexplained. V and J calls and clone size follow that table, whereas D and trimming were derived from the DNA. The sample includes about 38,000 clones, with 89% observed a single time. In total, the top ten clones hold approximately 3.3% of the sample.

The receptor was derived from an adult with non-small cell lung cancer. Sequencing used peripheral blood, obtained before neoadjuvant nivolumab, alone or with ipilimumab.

The CDR3 protein sequence reads: CASSYRRGGDEQYF. Here is the DNA: TGTGCCAGCAGTTACAGAAGGGGGGGCGACGAGCAGTACTTC. The chain is encoded by TRBV6-5 joined to TRBJ2-7; the D segment could be TRBD2, given 7 matching bases. V lost 2 bases and J lost 5 bases; the stretch between them is 13 bases long. Reading from cysteine to phenylalanine, the CDR3 counts 14 amino acids. Only the CDR3 part of the read is kept: 42 bases, read in frame from the first base. CDR1 and CDR2 are drawn from the germline V gene: MNHEY, SVGAGI.